Listed here is a single T cell receptor beta chain. Its specificity is unknown. Sequencing used cDNA as its template, made by extracting RNA and reverse transcribing it. Profiling relied on immunoSEQ multiplex PCR, and the TCRdb table lists in-frame clones only, not all of them. The repertoire includes under 130,000 clones, approximately 52% of them detected once, and around 9% sits in the top ten. V was pared by 1 base and J by 1 base, with 7 bases between. The length of the CDR3 is 15 residues. CDR1 is SGHAT, CDR2 FQNNGV, per germline. The sample belongs to a study of CD8+ T cells in alopecia areata. Broader study findings: Between patients, shared TCR sequences were less clear than in mice. This was possibly due in part to HLA diversity in the patient population. Higher clonality was seen in lesional scalp than in normal scalp, especially in alopecia totalis/universalis.

The sequencing sample was made of CD4+ T cells sorted from blood. The TCR was taken from a human donor in good health. The chain carries TRBV11-2 and TRBJ2-2; D not resolved. The CDR3 is CASSLALVNTGELFF. CDR3 DNA sequence: TGTGCCAGCAGCTTAGCCTTAGTGAACACCGGGGAGCTGTTTTTT.